A single sample gave rise to the 4 T cell receptor beta chains below, sequenced in a study of blood T cell repertoires in COVID-19. TCRdb's table, derived via immunoSEQ multiplex PCR, lists solely in-frame clones and lacks some. The sample yields 80,000 or so clones, around nine tenths seen once. The sequenced material came from peripheral blood. The receptors were gathered from an older woman with acute or convalescent COVID-19.

This clone was observed a handful of times. V gene TRBV27 combines with J gene TRBJ2-2; TRBD2 agrees at 11 bases. There are 16 residues in the CDR3. CDR1 is MNHEY, CDR2 SMNVEV, per germline (reference sequence). V was clipped by 6 bases and J by 4 bases; unmatched bases: 7. The CDR3 reads CASRLAGGPSTGELFF. The CDR3 DNA reads as TGTGCCAGCAGATTAGCGGGAGGGCCTAGCACCGGGGAGCTGTTTTTT.

The chain recombines TRBV29-1 with TRBJ2-7; 7 bases are shared with TRBD1. The CDR3 has 13 amino acids. V shed 3 bases, J shed 1 base, and the junction held 3 bases outside the gene matches. CDR1 and CDR2 (germline): SQVTM, ANQGSEA. In DNA, the CDR3 is TGCAGCGTTGATGACAGGGTATCCTACGAGCAGTACTTC. This encodes CSVDDRVSYEQYF.

The sample holds one count of this clone. The chain combines TRBV5-4 with TRBJ2-5, with 8 bases identical to TRBD2. Germline CDR1 and CDR2: SGHNT and YYREEE (reference sequence). V lost 3 bases and J lost 5; bases outside the gene matches: 9. The CDR3 has 15 amino acids. The CDR3 nucleotides are TGTGCCAGCAGCTCAACCGGGACTAGGAGTGAGACCCAGTACTTC. Translation: CASSSTGTRSETQYF.

V is TRBV20-1 and J is TRBJ2-7; D might be TRBD1 (6 bases). The CDR3 covers 13 residues. The V end lost 6 bases, the J end lost 3 bases, and 15 bases lay between the germline ends. Germline CDR1 reads DFQATT; CDR2 reads SNEGSKA (reference sequence). CDR3 DNA sequence: TGCAGTGCCAGTAACAGGGAGCTCTACGAGCAGTACTTC. Translated, it gives CSASNRELYEQYF.